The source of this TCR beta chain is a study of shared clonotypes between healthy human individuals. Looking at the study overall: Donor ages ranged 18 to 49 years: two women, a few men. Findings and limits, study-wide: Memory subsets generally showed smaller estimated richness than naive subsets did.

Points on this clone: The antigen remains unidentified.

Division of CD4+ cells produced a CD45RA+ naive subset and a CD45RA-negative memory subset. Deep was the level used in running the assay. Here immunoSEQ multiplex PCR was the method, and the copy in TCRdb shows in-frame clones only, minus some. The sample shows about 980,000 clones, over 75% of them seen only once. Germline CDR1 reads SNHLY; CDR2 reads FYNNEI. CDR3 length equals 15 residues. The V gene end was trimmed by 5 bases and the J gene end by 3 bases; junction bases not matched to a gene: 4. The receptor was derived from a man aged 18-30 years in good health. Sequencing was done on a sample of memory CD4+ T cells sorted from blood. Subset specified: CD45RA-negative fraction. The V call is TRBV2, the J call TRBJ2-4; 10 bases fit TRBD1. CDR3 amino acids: CASSPDRGHKNIQYF. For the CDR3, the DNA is TGTGCCAGCAGTCCCGACAGGGGGCACAAAAACATTCAGTACTTC.